This T cell receptor (beta chain) was recorded in a study of human T cells and chemical hapten exposure. Looking at the study overall: Subjects had 2% DPC placed on about 2 cm by about 2 cm of upper inner arm skin for sensitization. From small differences in pooled library volume came most of the variation in per-sample TCR yields.

CDR1 SNHLY and CDR2 FYNNEI come from the germline V gene. The CDR3 has 15 residues. V lost 8 bases to trimming and J lost 3 bases, with 20 bases between them. Time point: pre-sensitization, week 0. Treatment reported: therapeutic diphenylcyclopropenone sensitization with weekly scalp DPC. The table lists this clonotype with many counts. TCRdb re-called the RACE reads through MiXCR, storing one row per CDR3 protein. The profile covers some 400,000 distinct CDR3 sequences, with 5% to 6.5% appearing a single time and just over 2.5% taken by the ten largest. The source of this sequence is a woman aged 50 to 65 with alopecia areata. Some clones in this sample may be carry-over from other donors' samples. The chain joins TRBV2 to TRBJ2-7, with a possible D match to TRBD2 (6 bases). Material: whole blood, obtained in connection with sensitization to the hapten diphenylcyclopropenone (DPC). CDR3 bases: TGTGCCAGCCGGGAGTCGGACCTGGCCCTCTACGAGCAGTACTTC. This codes for CASRESDLALYEQYF. The full variable domain, completed using reference TRBV2 and TRBJ2-7, is EPEVTQTPSHQVTQMGQEVILRCVPISNHLYFYWYRQILGQKVEFLVSFYNNEISEKSEIFDDQFSVERPDGSNFTLKIRSTKLEDSAMYFCASRESDLALYEQYFGPGTRLTVT.